This T cell receptor (beta chain) originates from a study of long-term antiretroviral therapy in people with HIV. Version v3.0 of the immunoSEQ assay was performed at survey level. This table comes from immunoSEQ multiplex PCR, and its TCRdb copy is limited to in-frame clones, with some not included. The data contain fewer than 40,000 clones, less than 85% of them seen just once; the ten biggest clones take up approximately 6.3%. Germline assignment: CDR1 SGHRS and CDR2 YFSETQ. V shed 1 base, J shed 5 bases, and the junction held 8 bases outside the gene matches. The length of the CDR3 is 16 residues.

Sample: unsorted PBMCs, taken 3.4 years after starting antiretroviral therapy. The sequence came from a man aged 25-40 years with HIV. The chain is built from TRBV5-1 and TRBJ2-2; TRBD2 aligns across 7 bases. The CDR3 here is CASSLRAGLPTGELFF. CDR3 bases: TGCGCCAGCAGCTTGAGGGCGGGACTACCAACCGGGGAGCTGTTTTTT.